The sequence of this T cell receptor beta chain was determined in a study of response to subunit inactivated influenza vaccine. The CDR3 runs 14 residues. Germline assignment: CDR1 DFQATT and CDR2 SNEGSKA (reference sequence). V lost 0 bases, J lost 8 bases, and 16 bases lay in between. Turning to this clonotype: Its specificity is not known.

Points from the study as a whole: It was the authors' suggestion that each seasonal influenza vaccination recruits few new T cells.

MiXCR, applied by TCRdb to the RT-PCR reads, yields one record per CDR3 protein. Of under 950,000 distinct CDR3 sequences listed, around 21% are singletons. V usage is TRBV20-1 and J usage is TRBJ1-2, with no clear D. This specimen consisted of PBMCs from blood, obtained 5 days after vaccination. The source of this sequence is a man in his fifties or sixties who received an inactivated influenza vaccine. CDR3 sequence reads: CSARDSQTWKGYTF. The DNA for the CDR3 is TGCAGTGCTAGAGATAGTCAGACCTGGAAGGGCTACACCTTC.